Included here is one T cell receptor (beta chain) sequence, with context. The specificity of this receptor is unknown. Per-base quality was not reported, and no clone a single base away is much larger than it. The data originate from a study of cytomegalovirus exposure and HLA in healthy donors (dated by TCRdb to 2015 to 2018). Background on the whole study: According to a later analysis, the approximately 120 validation repertoires were produced on the same platform as the 600 to 850 repertoires of the first cohort. The aim of the study was to test whether cataloging public T cell receptors could identify signatures of past pathogen exposure. A separate validation cohort of roughly 120 different subjects was used in addition to the approximately 670-subject first cohort. High-throughput TCR immunosequencing, statistical association of individual TCRs with disease status, and machine learning were combined to predict cytomegalovirus infection status.

Summary of the overall study and its limitations: Of the cluster scores, roughly 95% were above 0 in a later analysis, which found that TCRs clustered in the first cohort also tended to co-occur in the 120 or so validation repertoires. Most TCR sequences were seen in very few donors, while some public TCRs were found in many individuals. The classifier was reported to diagnose cytomegalovirus status with high specificity and sensitivity in both the original and validation cohorts. According to the authors, the approach could potentially be generalized to other disease states and immunological phenotypes. The study listed 164 TCR beta chains as associated with cytomegalovirus. In vitro tests confirmed that a few of the cytomegalovirus-associated TCR beta chains recognize cytomegalovirus antigens. All 120 or so repertoires were used to score co-occurrence in the validation cohort in a later analysis, because that analysis had no HLA typing for the cohort.

The receptor library was made with the immunoSEQ multiplex PCR assay. Per the original workflow: To diagnose cytomegalovirus status from the catalog of TCR beta chain sequences, a statistical classification framework was built. The source is immuneACCESS, and TCRdb retained only in-frame sequences with V and J called. Part of the clones is not carried over; for the studies checked, unresolved V genes explain less than half of this, and the remainder is unexplained. That table is the source of V, J and clone size, and D and trimming were worked out from the DNA. The sample table records about 130,000 clones; roughly 87% of these occur just once. Around 1.3% of the sample rests with the top ten. The donors were included in the validation cohort of some 120 subjects, a group kept apart from the approximately 690-subject first cohort. The CDR3, cysteine through phenylalanine, is 14 amino acids long. Kept here is only the CDR3 DNA, which spans 42 bases and is read in frame from base 1. The germline ends are 11 bases apart after V is trimmed by 5 bases and J by 1 base. CDR1 and CDR2 (KGHSH, LQKENI) derive from the germline V gene.

The receptor was derived from a woman between 18 and 29 years old in good health and CMV-seronegative. Recombination linked TRBV18 to TRBJ1-1, with no confident D gene call. The sequencing sample was made of PBMCs. The CDR3 loop reads CASSELTGNTEAFF. The DNA sequence is TGTGCCAGCTCAGAATTGACGGGGAACACTGAAGCTTTCTTT.